A selection of T cell receptor beta chains follows, all from one sample in a study of control samples from healthy donors and cancer patients. Generated by immunoSEQ multiplex PCR, the TCRdb table keeps only in-frame clones and is missing some. The sample holds over 150,000 clones, roughly 94% seen once. The sample taken for sequencing was PBMCs. The receptors here all came from a man aged 60 to 69 with colorectal cancer. CDR3s include the opening cysteine and the closing phenylalanine or tryptophan. A D gene is named only where the DNA matches it firmly. Rows give clone size only sometimes, using once, few, many, or a class for an expanded clone.

clone_size	d_call	v_call	j_call	cdr3_aa	cdr3_nt
once	.	TRBV30	TRBJ1-1	CAWSVRVNTEAFF	TGTGCCTGGAGTGTACGCGTGAACACTGAAGCTTTCTTT
.	TRBD2	TRBV13	TRBJ2-7	CASSSTRGGRRSYEQYF	TGTGCCAGCAGCTCCACCCGGGGGGGGCGTCGTTCCTACGAGCAGTACTTC
.	TRBD2	TRBV25-1	TRBJ2-3	CASSLTSGGYTQYF	TGTGCCAGCAGTTTAACTAGCGGGGGATATACGCAGTATTTT
.	TRBD2	TRBV6-4	TRBJ2-5	CASDSGGAETQYF	TGTGCCAGCGATAGCGGGGGGGCTGAGACCCAGTACTTC
.	TRBD1	TRBV9	TRBJ1-1	CASSGQGYTEAFF	TGTGCCAGCAGCGGACAGGGGTACACTGAAGCTTTCTTT
few	.	TRBV2	TRBJ1-2	CASSEYGQRGYTF	TGTGCCAGCAGTGAATACGGACAACGCGGCTACACCTTC
once	.	TRBV6-5	TRBJ1-4	CASSYSGAGNEKLFF	TGTGCCAGCAGTTACTCTGGAGCCGGGAATGAAAAACTGTTTTTT
.	TRBD2	TRBV7-9	TRBJ2-5	CASSLGSGAQETQYF	TGTGCCAGCAGCTTGGGTAGCGGGGCCCAAGAGACCCAGTACTTC
.	.	TRBV5-1	TRBJ1-4	CASSLDARVAEKLFF	TGCGCCAGCAGCTTGGATGCCAGGGTGGCGGAAAAACTGTTTTTT
once	.	TRBV5-1	TRBJ1-2	CASSIGMAYGYTF	TGCGCCAGCAGCATAGGTATGGCCTATGGCTACACCTTC
.	TRBD1	TRBV4-2	TRBJ1-6	CASSQEKGTGASSVSPLHF	TGTGCCAGCAGCCAAGAGAAGGGGACAGGGGCCAGCAGTGTTTCACCCCTCCACTTT
once	.	TRBV2	TRBJ2-7	CASRKDSPGEQYF	TGTGCCAGCAGGAAGGACAGCCCCGGGGAGCAGTACTTC
.	.	TRBV18	TRBJ2-5	CASSPSGEETQYF	TGTGCCAGCTCACCCTCGGGGGAAGAGACCCAGTACTTC
.	.	TRBV27	TRBJ1-1	CASSWLSGDTEAFF	TGTGCCAGCAGTTGGCTATCCGGGGACACTGAAGCTTTCTTT
.	TRBD2	TRBV6-5	TRBJ2-7	CASSYGGGAGYEQYF	TGTGCCAGCAGTTACGGCGGGGGGGCCGGGTACGAGCAGTACTTC
.	.	TRBV29-1	TRBJ2-7	CSVEDRQHYEQYF	TGCAGCGTTGAAGATAGGCAACATTACGAGCAGTACTTC
.	TRBD1	TRBV7-9	TRBJ1-4	CASSLGDRATNEKLFF	TGTGCCAGCAGCTTAGGGGACAGAGCAACTAATGAAAAACTGTTTTTT
.	.	TRBV14	TRBJ2-1	CASSQWGKRQYNEQFF	TGTGCCAGCAGCCAATGGGGAAAACGGCAATACAATGAGCAGTTCTTC
.	TRBD2	TRBV4-1	TRBJ2-2	CASSQEVPAGSTGELFF	TGCGCCAGCAGCCAAGAGGTCCCAGCGGGGAGTACCGGGGAGCTGTTTTTT
.	TRBD1	TRBV10-3	TRBJ1-4	CAISEGQGVGEKLFF	TGTGCCATCAGTGAGGGACAGGGAGTAGGCGAAAAACTGTTTTTT
.	.	TRBV7-2	TRBJ2-5	CASSSGLSGTQYF	TGTGCCAGCAGCTCCGGACTCTCAGGGACCCAGTACTTC
.	TRBD1	TRBV7-9	TRBJ2-3	CASSPGTGASTDTQYF	TGTGCCAGCAGCCCCGGGACAGGGGCGAGCACAGATACGCAGTATTTT
.	.	TRBV27	TRBJ1-5	CASSFGAASNQPQHF	TGTGCCAGCAGTTTTGGGGCCGCTAGCAATCAGCCCCAGCATTTT
once	TRBD1	TRBV25-1	TRBJ1-2	CASSAPGQGYYGYTF	TGTGCCAGCAGTGCTCCGGGACAGGGATACTATGGCTACACCTTC
.	.	TRBV6-5	TRBJ1-1	CASSLHRNTEAFF	TGTGCCAGCAGCTTACACAGGAACACTGAAGCTTTCTTT
.	.	TRBV3-1/TRBV3-2	TRBJ2-3	CASSQDRRADTQYF	TGTGCCAGCAGCCAAGATCGCAGGGCCGATACGCAGTATTTT